This TCR beta chain was retrieved from a study of blood T cells in healthy people across ages. This clonotype was picked up many times. Primers used in a second PCR of roughly 7 to 11 cycles were a sample-barcoded 5' primer and a J-beta primer mix. TCRdb re-called the 5' RACE reads with MiXCR, one entry per CDR3 protein. The profile shows hundreds of thousands of distinct CDR3 sequences, over 40% of them singletons. The CDR3 sequence is 14 residues long. In germline, CDR1 is SEHNR, CDR2 FQNEAQ (reference sequence). The germline V and J ends were trimmed by 6 bases and 5 bases, with 13 bases remaining between them.

The specimen sequenced was blood. This chain joins TRBV7-9 and TRBJ1-4; D is unresolved. This TCR derives from a woman older than 75 in good health. The DNA of the CDR3 is TGTGCCAGCAGGGCTATCCAGCCCAATGAAAAACTGTTTTTT. It is translated as CASRAIQPNEKLFF.